The 26 T cell receptor beta chains below all came from one sample that was sequenced in a study of tissue T cells after allogeneic stem cell transplantation. The assay was immunoSEQ multiplex PCR, and TCRdb's table has in-frame clones only and misses some. This table holds roughly 4,700 clones, roughly 32% found once. As for time point: mouse harvest day 14 after allogeneic transplant. Mouse grafts combined 10^7 T-cell-depleted bone marrow cells with 10^6 splenic CD5+ T cells. Sequencing was performed on skin. These receptor sequences come from a female BALB/c mouse given C57BL/6 T cells with graft-versus-host disease after an allogeneic hematopoietic cell transplant.

As for this clone: Here the gene names and germline are mouse. The read stops 1 residue short of the end of the CDR3; the missing end is completed from the germline J gene. The chain joins TRBV3 to TRBJ1-4, with D possibly TRBD1 on 6 matching bases. Trimming removed 5 bases at V and 0 bases at J, with 10 bases between. Germline V gene data show CDR1 as SNHLY and CDR2 as FYNGKV (reference sequence). The CDR3 is 15 amino acids. The CDR3 reads CASSPGTISNERLFF. The CDR3 bases that were read are TGTGCCAGCAGCCCCGGGACAATTTCCAACGAAAGATTATTT.

As for this clone: Gene names are mouse gene names. The CDR3 is cut off 1 residue early in the read; its end comes from the germline J gene. The gene calls are TRBV13-3 and TRBJ2-5; TRBD2 matches at 9 bases. Trimming removed 2 bases from V and 6 bases from J; junction bases left unmatched: 4. Germline values: CDR1 NNHDY, CDR2 SYVADS. This CDR3 contains 14 residues. This CDR3 reads CASSESGGEDTQYF. Partial CDR3 DNA: TGTGCCAGCAGTGAATCTGGGGGGGAGGACACCCAGTAC.

For this clone: The genes are named according to mouse. The CDR3 is cut off 1 residue early in the read; its end comes from the germline J gene. The chain carries TRBV1 and TRBJ2-7; no definite D call. The CDR3 is 12 residues long. The V gene lost 1 base and the J gene lost 4 bases, with 5 bases spanning the gap. The germline V gene encodes CDR1 NSQYPW and CDR2 LRSPGD (reference sequence). CDR3 protein: CTCSAGQYEQYF. CDR3 DNA, as far as it was read: TGCACCTGCAGTGCAGGGCAGTATGAACAGTAC. The full variable domain, completed using reference TRBV1 and TRBJ2-7, is VTLLEQNPRWRLVPRGQAVNLRCILKNSQYPWMSWYQQDLQKQLQWLFTLRSPGDKEVKSLPGADYLATRVTDTELRLQVANMSQGRTLYCTCSAGQYEQYFGPGTRLTVL.

On this clone: Gene labels here are mouse ones. Read data end 1 residue before the CDR3 end; the end is taken from the germline J gene. The chain links TRBV22 to TRBJ2-2; the D call of TRBD1 is as the table states it, not checked on the DNA. TRBV22 represents a pseudogene. This CDR3 has 16 residues. The CDR3 spells CASSAGTGGNTGQLYF. The part of the CDR3 DNA that was read is TGTGCCAGCAGCGCGGGGACAGGGGGGAACACCGGGCAGCTCTAC.

This clone was found once. The listed genes are named as in mouse. The read is 1 residue too short to cover the CDR3 end, so that end is filled in from the germline J gene. The gene calls are TRBV26 and TRBJ1-4; no reliable D call. V lost 2 bases and J 0 bases, leaving 7 bases between the germline ends. The CDR3 is 15 residues long. Germline V gene data show CDR1 as KGHPV and CDR2 as FQNQEV (reference sequence). The CDR3 sequence is CASSLGVLSNERLFF. The CDR3 DNA, read in part, is TGTGCCAGCAGTCTGGGGGTCCTTTCCAACGAAAGATTATTT.

With regard to this clone: Gene labels here are mouse ones. Sequencing ends 1 residue short of the CDR3 end; the germline J gene provides the rest. V gene TRBV4 combines with J gene TRBJ2-5; 8 bases are a match to TRBD2. V was pared by 6 bases and J by 4 bases, with 3 bases of the junction left unmatched. The CDR3 is 13 amino acids. From germline, CDR1 is LGHDT and CDR2 YNNKQL (reference sequence). CDR3 protein: CASSRTGKDTQYF. CDR3 bases read: TGTGCCAGCAGTCGGACTGGGAAAGACACCCAGTAC.

Worth noting for this clone: The genes are named according to mouse. Read data end 1 residue before the CDR3 end; the end is taken from the germline J gene. The J gene is TRBJ1-2, the V gene TRBV13-1, with D possibly matching TRBD1 (5 bases). The germline V gene has CDR1 NSHNY and CDR2 SYGAGN. V dropped 0 bases and J dropped 3 bases, with 12 bases sitting between them. The CDR3 has 15 amino acids. CDR3 protein: CASSDAGRGYSDYTF. The CDR3 DNA, read in part, is TGTGCCAGCAGTGATGCGGGGAGGGGATACTCCGACTACACC.

Turning to this clone: These gene names are mouse names. The missing CDR3 end, 1 residue past where the read stops, is filled in from the germline J gene. This chain uses TRBV26 with TRBJ2-5; 9 bases match TRBD2. With 2 bases clipped from V and 3 bases from J, the junction kept 0 bases outside the gene matches. CDR3 length: 14 amino acids. Germline CDR1 KGHPV, CDR2 FQNQEV (reference sequence). The CDR3 bases that were read are TGTGCCAGCAGTCTGGACTGGGGGCAAGACACCCAGTAC. The encoded protein is CASSLDWGQDTQY. The CDR3 reads in full as CASSLDWGQDTQYF.

This clone has more than one count but fewer than ten. Gene and germline names: mouse. The read ends 1 residue shy of where the CDR3 ends; the end is completed using the germline J gene. The rearrangement links TRBV14 to TRBJ1-3, with unresolved D. V was trimmed by 1 base and J by 0 bases, leaving 5 bases between them. This CDR3 spans 14 amino acids. Germline V lookup: CDR1 SGHDT, CDR2 FRDEAV. The CDR3 region is CASSFGSSGNTLYF. CDR3 DNA (partial): TGTGCCAGCAGTTTCGGCAGTTCTGGAAATACGCTCTAT.

This clone has more than one count but fewer than ten. Genes and germline come from the mouse. Read coverage stops 1 residue before the CDR3 terminus; the germline J gene supplies the remainder. V is TRBV26 and J is TRBJ2-4; D may be TRBD1 (6 bases). The V end was cut by 0 bases, the J end by 2 bases, with 9 bases between. Germline V CDR1 and CDR2: KGHPV, FQNQEV (reference sequence). The CDR3 contains 15 residues. Partial CDR3 DNA: TGTGCCAGCAGTCTGTCGGGGACAAATCAAAACACCTTGTAC. Encoded protein: CASSLSGTNQNTLY. The whole CDR3 is CASSLSGTNQNTLYF.

Turning to this clone: The gene symbols are mouse symbols. The DNA ends 1 residue before the CDR3 does, and the rest of the CDR3 is filled in from the germline J gene. The rearrangement links TRBV29 to TRBJ2-5; possibly TRBD1 or TRBD2 for D (5 bases each). The CDR3 extends over 16 amino acids. V was cut by 0 bases and J by 2 bases, with 12 bases left in between. The germline CDR1 and CDR2 sequences are MSHET and SYDVDS. The CDR3 sequence: CASSLSTGTTQDTQYF. The DNA read from the CDR3 is TGTGCTAGCAGTTTATCGACGGGGACGACCCAAGACACCCAGTAC. Looking up the rest from reference TRBV29 and TRBJ2-5 gives the full variable domain: DMKVTQMPRYLIKRMGENVLLECGQDMSHETMYWYRQDPGLGLQLIYISYDVDSNSEGDIPKGYRVSRKKREHFSLILDSAKTNQTSVYFCASSLSTGTTQDTQYFGPGTRLLVL.

This clone was observed a few times. Genes here carry mouse names. The read gets to within 1 residue of the CDR3 end, and the germline J gene fills in the rest. The rearrangement joins TRBV23 to TRBJ2-3; the table's D call, TRBD2, was not checked against the DNA. CDR1 and CDR2 (germline): KGHTA, FQNQQP. This CDR3 is built from 15 residues. Partial CDR3 DNA: TGCTCCAGCAGTCAAGGACTGGGGGGTGCAGAAACGCTGTAT. Translated: CSSSQGLGGAETLY. The full CDR3 sequence reads CSSSQGLGGAETLYF.

As concerns this clone: The gene names here belong to mouse. Read sequence stops 1 residue before the CDR3 end, and the germline J gene provides the missing end. The chain uses TRBV23 and TRBJ1-4; the table assigns TRBD1, which was not confirmed against the DNA. The V gene's germline CDR1 is KGHTA and CDR2 FQNQQP. CDR3 size: 14 residues. The DNA read from the CDR3 is TGCTCCAGCAGTCGGACAATTTCCAACGAAAGATTATTT. Protein: CSSSRTISNERLF. Given in full, the CDR3 is CSSSRTISNERLFF.

Points on this clone: All gene names here are mouse names. Read sequence stops 1 residue before the CDR3 end, and the germline J gene provides the missing end. V usage is TRBV16 and J usage is TRBJ2-2, with D possibly being TRBD2 (6 bases). Trimming took off 8 bases at V and 2 bases at J, with 6 bases between the two ends. Germline V lookup: CDR1 SGHSA, CDR2 FRNQAP. The CDR3 covers 12 residues. The DNA read from the CDR3 is TGTGCAAGCGGGGGGAACACCGGGCAGCTCTAC. The encoded protein is CASGGNTGQLY. The entire CDR3 sequence reads CASGGNTGQLYF.

Comments on this clone: All gene names here are mouse names. The read terminates 1 residue before the CDR3 end, so the remaining end is supplied by the germline J gene. The chain combines TRBV26 with TRBJ2-3; 8 bases map to TRBD1. Germline trimming cut 6 bases from V and 0 bases from J; bases unmatched to any gene: 2. The germline V gene has CDR1 KGHPV and CDR2 FQNQEV (reference sequence). The CDR3 consists of 14 residues. The CDR3 bases that were read are TGTGCCAGCAGCCGGGACAGGAGTGCAGAAACGCTGTAT. Its protein is CASSRDRSAETLY. The whole CDR3 reads CASSRDRSAETLYF.

About this clone itself: Gene labels here are mouse ones. The read terminates 1 residue ahead of where the CDR3 ends, so the germline J gene completes it. This chain links TRBV19 with TRBJ2-2; 11 positions match TRBD1. The V gene end was trimmed by 3 bases and the J gene end by 2 bases; junction bases not matched to a gene: 0. The germline CDR1 and CDR2 sequences are FNHDT and SITEND (reference sequence). The CDR3 sequence is 15 residues long. The CDR3 here is CASSRDRGNTGQLYF. The sequenced CDR3 bases are TGTGCCAGCAGTAGGGACAGGGGGAACACCGGGCAGCTCTAC.

Notes on this clone: Mouse gene names apply. The CDR3 end is not reached by the read, which stops 1 residue before it; the germline J gene fills it in. V usage is TRBV13-1 and J usage is TRBJ2-3, with 7 bases that match TRBD2. Germline trimming cut 4 bases from V and 1 base from J; bases unmatched to any gene: 3. The germline V gene encodes CDR1 NSHNY and CDR2 SYGAGN. The CDR3 covers 14 residues. This chain's CDR3 is CASSNTGGAETLYF. The sequenced CDR3 bases are TGTGCCAGCAGTAACACTGGGGGTGCAGAAACGCTGTAT.

Within the sample, this clone is large (0.1 to 1%). Genes here carry mouse names. The DNA ends 1 residue before the CDR3 does, and the rest of the CDR3 is filled in from the germline J gene. V is TRBV13-3 and J is TRBJ2-1; 10 nucleotides align to TRBD1. CDR1 and CDR2 (germline): NNHDY, SYVADS. There are 14 residues in the CDR3. The J segment lost 7 bases and the V segment lost 5 bases, leaving 6 bases of the junction unmatched. The DNA read from the CDR3 is TGTGCCAGCAGACGGGACAGGGGTGAGGCTGAGCAGTTC. Its translation is CASRRDRGEAEQF. The whole CDR3 region reads CASRRDRGEAEQFF.

About this clone: Germline and genes here are mouse. The CDR3 extends 1 residue past the end of the read, so its final part is completed from the germline J gene. Other DNA sequences in this sample translate to the same CDR3. The genes are TRBV26 and TRBJ1-1, with a tentative D call TRBD1 (5 bases). The CDR3 has 13 amino acids. The germline CDR1 and CDR2 sequences are KGHPV and FQNQEV (reference sequence). Trimming removed 3 bases at V and 1 base at J, with 6 bases between. The CDR3 region is CASSLQGNTEVFF. Partial CDR3 DNA: TGTGCCAGCAGTCTTCAGGGGAACACAGAAGTCTTC.

As to this clone: Any gene name here is a mouse gene name. The read terminates 1 residue before the CDR3 end, so the remaining end is supplied by the germline J gene. The rearrangement links TRBV3 to TRBJ1-2; D remains ambiguous. V was shortened by 1 base and J by 4 bases, with 7 bases between the two germline ends. Germline CDR1 SNHLY, CDR2 FYNGKV (reference sequence). This CDR3 has 13 residues. Partial CDR3 DNA: TGTGCCAGCAGCTTAGGGGGTCGCTCCGACTACACC. This sequence encodes CASSLGGRSDYT. The CDR3 in full is CASSLGGRSDYTF.

This clone has a single count. The listed genes are named as in mouse. From the germline J gene comes the end of the CDR3, since the read stops 1 residue before it. Different DNA sequences within this sample yield the same CDR3. The chain uses TRBV26 and TRBJ1-1; D is uncertain. V gave up 3 bases and J gave up 3 bases, with 2 bases separating them. The CDR3 runs to 11 residues. The germline CDR1 and CDR2 sequences are KGHPV and FQNQEV (reference sequence). The CDR3 here is CASSLDTEVFF. Incomplete CDR3 DNA: TGTGCCAGCAGTCTAGACACAGAAGTCTTC.

As regards this clone: The genes and germline here are from mouse. Sequencing ends 1 residue short of the CDR3 end; the germline J gene provides the rest. V usage is TRBV26 and J usage is TRBJ1-4; 8 nucleotides align to TRBD1. This CDR3 comprises 13 residues. CDR1 is KGHPV and CDR2 is FQNQEV in the germline V gene (reference sequence). J lost 9 bases, V lost 1 base, and 1 base had no gene match. CDR3 loop: CASSLWDRKRLFF. The CDR3 DNA, read in part, is TGTGCCAGCAGTCTGTGGGACAGGAAAAGATTATTT.

This clone came up a few times. The listed genes are named as in mouse. Read sequence stops 1 residue before the CDR3 end, and the germline J gene provides the missing end. The chain is built from TRBV23 and TRBJ2-3; the table's D call TRBD1 went unverified against the DNA. The germline CDR1 and CDR2 sequences are KGHTA and FQNQQP. This CDR3 has 14 amino acids. CDR3 in amino acids: CSSSHQNSAETLYF. The CDR3 DNA, read in part, is TGCTCCAGCAGTCACCAAAATAGTGCAGAAACGCTGTAT. Full variable domain (missing parts from reference TRBV23 and TRBJ2-3): DAAVTQKPRYLIKMKGQEAEMKCIPEKGHTAVFWYQQKQSKELKFLIYFQNQQPLDQIDMVKERFSAVCPSSSLCSLGIRTCEAEDSALYLCSSSHQNSAETLYFGSGTRLTVL.

In this sample, this clone is medium-sized (0.01 to 0.1%). The genes are named according to mouse. The read ends 1 residue early relative to the CDR3; the germline J gene fills the gap. J is TRBJ1-5 and V is TRBV23; the tabulated D call, TRBD1, remains unverified against the DNA. CDR3 size: 13 residues. Germline CDR1 KGHTA, CDR2 FQNQQP. The CDR3 bases that were read are TGCTCCAGCAGTCAAGTGGGACAGCAGGCTCCGCTT. This sequence encodes CSSSQVGQQAPL. The CDR3 in its entirety is CSSSQVGQQAPLF.

Of note for this clone: Germline and genes here are mouse. The CDR3 end falls 1 residue outside the read, so it is completed with the germline J gene. The rearrangement uses TRBV1 and TRBJ1-6, with D tentatively TRBD1 (5 bases). TRBJ1-6 is designated an ORF whose function remains uncertain. Germline V gene lookup returns CDR1 NSQYPW and CDR2 LRSPGD (reference sequence). This CDR3 contains 15 residues. Between the trimmed V and J ends, which lost 5 bases and 0 bases, there was a span of 8 bases. This CDR3 is CTCSNRNSYNSPLYF. The part of the CDR3 DNA that was read is TGCACCTGCAGTAACAGGAATTCCTATAATTCGCCCCTCTAC.

With respect to this clone: Gene names refer to mouse genes. The read falls 1 residue short of the CDR3 end, and the missing part is taken from the germline J gene. The chain employs TRBV16 and TRBJ1-3; D perhaps matches TRBD1 (6 bases). CDR1 is SGHSA and CDR2 is FRNQAP in the germline V gene. V lost 1 base to trimming and J lost 2 bases, with 6 bases between them. This CDR3 comprises 14 residues. CDR3 sequence: CASSLGTAGNTLYF. The part of the CDR3 DNA that was read is TGTGCAAGCAGCTTAGGGACAGCTGGAAATACGCTCTAT. The full variable domain, with the rest looked up from reference TRBV16 and TRBJ1-3, is NAGVIQTPRHKVTGKGQEATLWCEPISGHSAVFWYRQTIVQGLEFLTYFRNQAPIDDSGMPKERFSAQMPNQSHSTLKIQSTQPQDSAVYLCASSLGTAGNTLYFGEGSRLIVV.